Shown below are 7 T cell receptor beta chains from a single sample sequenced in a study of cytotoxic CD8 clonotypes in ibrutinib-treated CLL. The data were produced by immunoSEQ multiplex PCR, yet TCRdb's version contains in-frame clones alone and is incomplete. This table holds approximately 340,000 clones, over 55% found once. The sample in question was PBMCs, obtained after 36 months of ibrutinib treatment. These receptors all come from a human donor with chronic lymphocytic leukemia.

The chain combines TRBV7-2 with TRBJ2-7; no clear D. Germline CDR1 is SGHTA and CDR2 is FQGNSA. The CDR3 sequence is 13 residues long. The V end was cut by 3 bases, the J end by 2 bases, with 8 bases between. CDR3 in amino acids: CASSLDTTYEQYF. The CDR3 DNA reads TGTGCCAGCAGCTTGGATACCACCTACGAGCAGTACTTC. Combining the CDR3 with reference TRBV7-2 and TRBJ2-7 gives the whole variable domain GAGVSQSPSNKVTEKGKDVELRCDPISGHTALYWYRQSLGQGLEFLIYFQGNSAPDKSGLPSDRFSAERTGGSVSTLTIQRTQQEDSAVYLCASSLDTTYEQYFGPGTRLTVT.

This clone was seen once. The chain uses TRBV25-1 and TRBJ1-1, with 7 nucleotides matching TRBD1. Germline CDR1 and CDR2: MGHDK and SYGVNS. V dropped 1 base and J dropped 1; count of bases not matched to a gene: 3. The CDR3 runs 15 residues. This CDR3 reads CASSESGGQNTEAFF. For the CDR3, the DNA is TGTGCCAGCAGTGAATCAGGGGGACAGAACACTGAAGCTTTCTTT. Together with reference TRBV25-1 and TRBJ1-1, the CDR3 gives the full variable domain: EADIYQTPRYLVIGTGKKITLECSQTMGHDKMYWYQQDPGMELHLIHYSYGVNSTEKGDLSSESTVSRIRTEHFPLTLESARPSHTSQYLCASSESGGQNTEAFFGQGTRLTVV.

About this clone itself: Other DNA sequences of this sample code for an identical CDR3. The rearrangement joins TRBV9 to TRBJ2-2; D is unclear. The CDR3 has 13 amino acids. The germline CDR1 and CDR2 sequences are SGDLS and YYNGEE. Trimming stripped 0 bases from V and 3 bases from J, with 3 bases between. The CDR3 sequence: CASSVGDTGELFF. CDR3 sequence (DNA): TGTGCCAGCAGCGTAGGGGACACCGGGGAGCTGTTTTTT.

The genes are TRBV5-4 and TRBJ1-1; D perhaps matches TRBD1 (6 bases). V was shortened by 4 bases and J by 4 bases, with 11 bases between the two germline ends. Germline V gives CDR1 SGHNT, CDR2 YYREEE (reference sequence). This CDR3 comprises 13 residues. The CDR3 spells CASSQRGVTEAFF. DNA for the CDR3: TGTGCCAGCAGCCAGAGGGGGGTCACTGAAGCTTTCTTT.

CDR3: CATAPDSRYGYTF. The CDR3 nucleotides are TGCGCCACCGCCCCGGACAGCCGCTATGGCTACACCTTC. The chain has TRBV10-1 and TRBJ1-2, with a possible D match to TRBD1 (6 bases). This CDR3 spans 13 amino acids. Germline V gene lookup returns CDR1 WNHNN and CDR2 SYGVQD (reference sequence). Trimming pared 10 bases from V and 4 bases from J, leaving 16 bases between.

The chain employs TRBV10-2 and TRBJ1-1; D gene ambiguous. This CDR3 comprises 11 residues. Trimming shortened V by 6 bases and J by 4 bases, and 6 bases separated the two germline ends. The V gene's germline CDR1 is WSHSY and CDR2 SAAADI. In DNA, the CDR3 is TGCGCCAGCAGGCTAAGCACTGAAGCTTTCTTT. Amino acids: CASRLSTEAFF.

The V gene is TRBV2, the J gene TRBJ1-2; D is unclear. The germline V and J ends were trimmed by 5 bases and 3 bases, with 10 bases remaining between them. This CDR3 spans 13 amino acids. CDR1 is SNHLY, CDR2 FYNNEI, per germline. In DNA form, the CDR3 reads TGTGCCAGCAGTACGGGAGCGGACTATGGCTACACCTTC. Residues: CASSTGADYGYTF.